The clone carrying this T cell receptor (beta chain) was recorded a few times. No antigen is known for it. Germline loops: CDR1 SGHVS, CDR2 FNYEAQ. The CDR3 spans 15 residues. V lost 5 bases and J lost 3; bases outside the gene matches: 9. These data are taken from a study of T cells after yellow fever vaccination. In the study overall: Fractions low in cell number were prepared with SMART-Seq v4 Ultra Low Input.

It was through 5'RACE template switching that TCR cDNA was made, with a universal primer site and UMIs added. TCRdb re-analysed the 5' RACE reads in MiXCR, keeping a single row per CDR3 protein. This sample has around 67,000 distinct CDR3 sequences, with 7.1% found just once. Study-level results: Subsequent to the booster, the majority of primary-vaccination clones reappeared (approximately 95% CD4, roughly 90% CD8). The secondary response showed a weaker magnitude and a faster peak, day 5 versus 15.

This chain links TRBV7-6 with TRBJ2-5, with 7 positions matching TRBD2. The sample consisted of CD8+ T cells sorted from PBMCs, taken roughly 5 days after the first yellow fever vaccination. This receptor was obtained from a man in his late teens or twenties who received the YFV17D yellow fever vaccine. The CDR3 region is CASSLRGGGKETQYF. Here the CDR3 DNA reads TGTGCCAGCAGCCTTAGGGGCGGGGGAAAAGAGACCCAGTACTTC. Based on the CDR3 plus reference TRBV7-6 and TRBJ2-5, the full variable domain is GAGVSQSPRYKVTKRGQDVALRCDPISGHVSLYWYRQALGQGPEFLTYFNYEAQQDKSGLPNDRFSAERPEGSISTLTIQRTEQRDSAMYRCASSLRGGGKETQYFGPGTRLLVL.